This T cell receptor (beta chain) was captured by sequencing in a study of cytomegalovirus exposure and HLA in healthy donors (dated by TCRdb to 2016 to 2017). Study-level background: An earlier analysis of under 600 of the donors reported roughly 270 Gb of sequence data and some 100 million unique TCR beta sequences from 150 million to 200 million T cells. HLA typing included class I and class II loci at four-digit resolution. Of the 398 genotyped donors, approximately 83% fell in the genetic ancestry cluster associated with self-reported Caucasian donors. The study combined high-throughput TCR immunosequencing, statistical association of individual TCRs with disease status, and machine learning to predict cytomegalovirus infection status. An earlier analysis of around 640 of the donors used high-throughput TCR beta sequencing to judge whether each TCR beta V gene segment behaved as functional or pseudogenic. Donor age, sex, ethnicity and CMV serostatus were compiled together with the repertoire data. Across approximately 420 genotyped donors of the cohort, an average of about 240,000 unique TCR beta nucleotide sequences per donor were sequenced, and around 19% of those sequences were non-productive. A later analysis re-examined previously published TCR beta repertoires from about 700 donors and added high-resolution HLA genotyping to investigate patterns of TCR occurrence. The study profiled the T cell repertoires of 550 to 700 subjects by immunosequencing and related them to cytomegalovirus serostatus. In a later genetic analysis, genome-wide SNP genotypes for about 65% of the roughly 700 donors were used, and that subset was treated as a discovery cohort. Besides the first cohort of more than 650 subjects, a separate validation cohort made up of 120 different subjects was used. Roughly 290 gigabases of sequencing data and around 80 million unique TCR sequences made up an early release that covered several hundred HLA-typed donors. Roughly five DR-DQ haplotypes were handled as single units for association and clustering, since linkage in the cohort was strong. The number of typed donors differed by locus: 629-630 for A, B, C, DRB1 and DQB1; roughly 510 for DQA1; some 590 for DPA1; and roughly 470 for DPB1. All discovery cohort repertoires had been generated on a single sequencing platform. The aim of the study was to test whether cataloging public T cell receptors could identify signatures of past pathogen exposure. In the later analysis, no new phenotypic data were used to find candidate immune exposures; instead, reliance was placed on TCR beta sequences and their occurrence across donors. Broader findings and caveats from the paper: A later genetic analysis reported fewer N-insertions in productive TCRs among donors in an Asian-associated ancestry cluster than the 666-donor mean. An earlier analysis of around 600 of the donors showed that most TCR beta V segments appeared in productive rearrangements either about 90% or about 30% of the time, which broadly matched IMGT annotations. The earlier analysis of approximately 590 of the donors excluded some 15 rarely observed V segments, including chromosome 9 orphons, because counts were too low. Roughly uniform sequencing depth across donors was assumed in presence/absence analyses, although this assumption may not hold. V-gene and J-gene trimming of TCR beta chains was associated with a missense DCLRE1C variant in a later genetic analysis, and the association was replicated in an independent cohort. Correlated functional status among segregating V segments might be attributable to linkage disequilibrium, but an unknown experimental factor could not be ruled out. The study gave a list of more than 150 TCR beta chains associated with cytomegalovirus. The authors suggested that the approach could potentially be generalized to other disease states and immunological phenotypes. A later analysis found that TCR association rates varied across HLA loci, with DRB1 alleles showing the most associated TCRs and HLA-C alleles the fewest. This cohort had only TCR beta chains sequenced, and the lack of alpha or paired-chain data limited which features could be detected. A later analysis reported that several top co-occurrence clusters appeared linked to parvovirus B19, influenza, CMV and Epstein-Barr virus. CMV serostatus was the only immune exposure information available for the cohort. In both the original and validation cohorts, the classifier was reported to diagnose cytomegalovirus status with high specificity and sensitivity. In a later analysis, around 17,000 TCR beta sequences were associated with specific HLA alleles at a false discovery rate of 0.05. Most TCR sequences were observed very rarely across donors, whereas some public TCRs were present in many individuals. A later analysis found that HLA-associated TCR beta chains were more clonally expanded and had lower generation probabilities than equally common non-associated chains. The sequencing pipeline was judged likely to have produced a cluster of highly shared sequence variants as a technical artifact. A further reported finding was that TCR beta sequences accurately predicted the HLA-A and HLA-B alleles for most subjects in the first cohort. When HLA alleles, especially DR and DQ, strongly co-occurred, TCR associations were difficult to assign to individual alleles. A later analysis found that most CMV-associated TCR beta chains appeared HLA-restricted, with HLA associations seemingly driven largely by CMV exposure. Because some donors lacked HLA typing at each locus, the association tests relied only on the typed subset. In vitro tests confirmed that a few of the cytomegalovirus-associated TCR beta chains recognize cytomegalovirus antigens.

The cohort comprised under 700 healthy bone marrow donors. All cohort members were sampled while nominally healthy, although unrecorded immune exposures were likely present. The donor tested CMV seropositive, placing the donor among the roughly 300 seropositive members of the cohort. Every donor gave a peripheral blood sample, and the peripheral blood mononuclear cells from that sample were used for TCR beta sequencing. The Qiagen DNeasy Blood Extraction Kit was used to extract genomic DNA from the blood cell samples. Library construction relied on the immunoSEQ multiplex PCR assay. For the multiplex PCR, a mixture combining 60 forward primers for TCR Vbeta segments and 13 reverse primers for TCR Jbeta segments was used. The CDR3 region of rearranged TCR beta genes was amplified from genomic DNA by a multiplex PCR assay. Amplified TCR beta libraries were sequenced as 87-base-pair reads on the Illumina HiSeq System. As for the authors' bioinformatics: A later analysis tallied roughly 80 million unique TCR beta chains across the 600 to 700 repertoires, and some 12 million of those chains were shared by two or more donors. Raw reads were error-corrected and collapsed into unique sequences by a nearest-neighbor algorithm in which closely related sequences were merged to remove PCR and sequencing errors. V, D and J gene segments were assigned by aligning CDR3 sequences to IMGT reference sequences. For a sequence to be retained, a match of at least six nucleotides to both a V gene segment and a J gene segment was required. Rearrangements were called productive when the CDR3 lacked stop codons and stayed in frame with V and J; all others were non-productive. Following IMGT convention, CDR3 was defined as the stretch from the second conserved V-encoded cysteine to the conserved J-encoded phenylalanine. In an earlier analysis of 587 of the donors, sequences lacking an unambiguous match to a single V gene segment were excluded. In an earlier analysis of 587 of the donors, V segments were called functional above 56.7% productive rearrangements and were called segregating when the between-donor standard deviation exceeded 5%. A statistical classification framework was built to diagnose cytomegalovirus status from the catalog of TCR beta chain sequences. A later analysis assigned V and J genes by comparing TCR nucleotide sequences with IMGT/GENE-DB human TR gene sequences. In a later analysis, CDR3 sequences and most-parsimonious VDJ recombination scenarios were assigned using the TCRdist pipeline. In a later analysis, every TCR beta chain was defined by the combination of its CDR3 amino acid sequence and its V-gene family, and reads without a unique V-gene family were dropped. In a later analysis, several hundred highly shared, low-generation-probability nucleotide sequences were removed to address suspected cross-contamination and a sequencing artifact. For each public chain, a later analysis derived a clonal expansion index from normalized ranks of inferred template counts within each repertoire. In a later analysis, generation probabilities were computed using a VDJ recombination model fitted to out-of-frame rearrangements, and the results were checked against IGoR. In a later analysis, hypergeometric tests were used to score TCR-TCR, TCR-HLA and TCR-CMV co-occurrence, with a repertoire-size bias correction applied to TCR pairs. False discovery rates were estimated in a later analysis by permuting HLA or CMV assignments 20 times. In a later analysis, co-occurring TCRs were grouped using DBSCAN, with TCRdist sequence similarity added in when clustering inside HLA-allele-positive subsets. Repertoires with fewer than 30,000 or more than 120,000 public chains were left out of co-occurrence clustering, as were several repertoires with anomalous nucleotide sharing. Drawn from immuneACCESS, this table holds only the in-frame rearrangements with V and J called that TCRdb kept. Clones are partly lost; checked studies trace under half to an unresolved V gene and leave the rest unexplained. V and J calls and clone size are copied from that table; D and trimming were computed from the DNA. This sample comprises around 150,000 clones, more than 70% of them detected only once. The ten largest clonotypes hold about 11% of the sample.

With respect to this clone: Its target antigen remains unknown. No much larger clone is present one base from it, and per-base qualities are unavailable.

Sequencing used PBMCs. The clonotype originates from a man aged 18 to 30 in good health and CMV-seropositive.

CDR3 region: CASSLLAGAEGETQYF. The nucleotide sequence reads TGTGCCAGTAGTCTCCTAGCGGGAGCAGAGGGGGAGACCCAGTACTTC. The V and J genes are TRBV19 and TRBJ2-5, with 10 middle bases fitting TRBD2. Germline trimming: 5 bases from V, 5 bases from J; junction bases outside gene matches: 11. The CDR3 measures 16 amino acids from cysteine to phenylalanine. Just CDR3 DNA is preserved here, 48 bases in frame from base 1. CDR1 and CDR2, looked up from the germline V gene (reference sequence), are LNHDA and SQIVND. With the portions outside the CDR3 filled from the reference TRBV19 and TRBJ2-5 genes, the complete variable region becomes DGGITQSPKYLFRKEGQNVTLSCEQNLNHDAMYWYRQDPGQGLRLIYYSQIVNDFQKGDIAEGYSVSREKKESFPLTVTSAQKNPTAFYLCASSLLAGAEGETQYFGPGTRLLVL.